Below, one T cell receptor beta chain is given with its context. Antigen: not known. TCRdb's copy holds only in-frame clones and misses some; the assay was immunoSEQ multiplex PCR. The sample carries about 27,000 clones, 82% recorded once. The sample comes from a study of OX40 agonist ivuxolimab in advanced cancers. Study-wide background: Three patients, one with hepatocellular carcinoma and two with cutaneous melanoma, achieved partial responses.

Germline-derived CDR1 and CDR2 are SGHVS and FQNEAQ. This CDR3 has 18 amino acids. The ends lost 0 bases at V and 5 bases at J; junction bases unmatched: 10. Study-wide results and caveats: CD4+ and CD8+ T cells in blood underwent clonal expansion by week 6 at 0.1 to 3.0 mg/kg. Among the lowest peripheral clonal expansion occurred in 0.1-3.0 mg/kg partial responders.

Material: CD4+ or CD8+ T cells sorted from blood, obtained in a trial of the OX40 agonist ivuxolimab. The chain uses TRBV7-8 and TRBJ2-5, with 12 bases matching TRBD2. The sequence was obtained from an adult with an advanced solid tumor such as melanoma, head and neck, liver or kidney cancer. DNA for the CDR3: TGTGCCAGCAGCTTAGCGCTAACTAGCGGGGGGTGGGAGGAGACCCAGTACTTC. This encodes CASSLALTSGGWEETQYF.